The 13 T cell receptor beta chains reported below all come from one sample, sequenced in a study of blood T cell repertoires in COVID-19. Sequencing used immunoSEQ multiplex PCR; TCRdb keeps in-frame clones, though not all of them. Of over 60,000 clones listed, roughly 90% are singletons. The source material was peripheral blood. All receptors derive from a woman over 75 with active or convalescent COVID-19.

The sample holds a few counts of this clone. The rearrangement links TRBV29-1 to TRBJ2-7; TRBD1 is a possible D gene (6 bases). This CDR3 has 12 amino acids. Trimming shortened V by 6 bases and J by 6 bases, and 15 bases separated the two germline ends. The germline gives CDR1 SQVTM, CDR2 ANQGSEA. CDR3: CSVSGGGGEQYF. The CDR3 DNA follows: TGCAGCGTCTCTGGGGGCGGAGGCGAGCAGTACTTC.

This CDR3 is CASSVNGATNEKLFF. CDR3 DNA sequence: TGTGCCAGCAGCGTTAACGGAGCAACTAATGAAAAACTGTTTTTT. The chain employs TRBV9 and TRBJ1-4; D gene unclear. V was trimmed by 2 bases and J by 0 bases, leaving 8 bases between them. Germline CDR1 is SGDLS and CDR2 is YYNGEE. The CDR3 contains 15 residues.

The chain employs TRBV5-4 and TRBJ2-7; possible D gene TRBD1, 6 bases. Germline V gene lookup returns CDR1 SGHNT and CDR2 YYREEE (reference sequence). This CDR3 is 15 amino acids long. Trimming cost V 4 bases and J 1 base, with 15 bases left between them. CDR3 bases: TGTGCCAGCAGCCTGGGACAATCGAGTTCCTACGAGCAGTACTTC. Translation: CASSLGQSSSYEQYF.

The CDR3 DNA sequence: TGTGCCAGCAGCCCTGCGCGGGGGCCAGGGTACGAGCAGTACTTC. Amino acids: CASSPARGPGYEQYF. The chain has TRBV5-4 and TRBJ2-7; D might be TRBD2 (7 bases). The V end was cut by 4 bases, the J end by 4 bases, with 18 bases between. Per the germline V gene, CDR1 is SGHNT and CDR2 is YYREEE (reference sequence). The CDR3 runs 15 residues.

J is TRBJ1-1 and V is TRBV28, with D unclear. The CDR3 sequence is 13 residues long. Germline-derived CDR1 and CDR2 are MDHEN and SYDVKM. Trimming cost V 2 bases and J 0 bases, with 4 bases left between them. In nucleotides, the CDR3 is TGTGCCAGCAGTTTACAGATGAACACTGAAGCTTTCTTT. Translated, it gives CASSLQMNTEAFF.

V gene TRBV11-3 combines with J gene TRBJ1-1, with TRBD1 matching over 9 bases. The germline CDR1 and CDR2 sequences are SGHNT and YENEEA. This CDR3 contains 13 residues. J gave up 9 bases and V 5 bases, and 7 bases lay outside the gene matches. The CDR3 DNA is TGTGCCAGCAGCCGGCGTGGGACAGGGAAAGCTTTCTTT. Its translation: CASSRRGTGKAFF.

This clone was recorded once. The chain recombines TRBV4-2 with TRBJ1-2; the match to TRBD1 covers 8 bases. V lost 0 bases and J lost 1; bases outside the gene matches: 4. The CDR3 length is 16 residues. Germline values: CDR1 LGHNA, CDR2 YNFKEQ. The CDR3 is CASSQDPGGDNYGYTF. CDR3 sequence (DNA): TGTGCCAGCAGCCAAGACCCAGGGGGCGATAACTATGGCTACACCTTC.

The chain employs TRBV7-2 and TRBJ1-1, with TRBD1 matching over 8 bases. This CDR3 has 14 residues. With V trimmed by 6 bases and J by 5 bases, 8 bases remained unmatched. Germline loops: CDR1 SGHTA, CDR2 FQGNSA. In nucleotides, the CDR3 is TGTGCCAGCAGAGCACAGGGGGTCCGGACTGAAGCTTTCTTT. Translated: CASRAQGVRTEAFF.

The chain joins TRBV4-2 to TRBJ2-3; 8 nucleotides align to TRBD2. The V gene's germline CDR1 is LGHNA and CDR2 YNFKEQ. The CDR3 extends over 17 amino acids. V gave up 0 bases and J gave up 5 bases; unmatched junction bases: 10. CDR3 protein: CASSQDGAGGGGDTQYF. The CDR3 DNA follows: TGTGCCAGCAGCCAAGATGGGGCGGGGGGCGGAGGAGATACGCAGTATTTT.

This clone has just one count. The chain has TRBV9 and TRBJ2-2; TRBD2 matches 8 bases. In germline, CDR1 is SGDLS, CDR2 YYNGEE. The CDR3 is 16 residues long. V was clipped by 2 bases and J by 2 bases; unmatched bases: 5. The DNA of the CDR3 is TGTGCCAGCAGCGTCGACGGACTAGCTAACACCGGGGAGCTGTTTTTT. It translates to CASSVDGLANTGELFF.

The chain uses TRBV2 and TRBJ1-3; D perhaps matches TRBD1 (5 bases). V lost 7 bases to trimming and J lost 0 bases, with 10 bases between them. The CDR3 is 14 amino acids. Germline lookup yields CDR1 SNHLY and CDR2 FYNNEI. CDR3 protein: CASTDSRSGNTIYF. Written as DNA, the CDR3 is TGTGCCAGCACCGACAGCCGCTCTGGAAACACCATATATTTT.

For this clone: Other DNA sequences in this sample translate to the same CDR3. The chain combines TRBV5-1 with TRBJ1-1; D not resolved. Trimming took off 2 bases at V and 1 base at J, with 6 bases between the two ends. CDR1 is SGHRS and CDR2 is YFSETQ in the germline V gene. This CDR3 has 13 amino acids. The CDR3 DNA follows: TGCGCCAGCAGCTTTGGCGGGAACACTGAAGCTTTCTTT. Its protein product is CASSFGGNTEAFF.

The V gene is TRBV11-3, the J gene TRBJ1-1; no clear D. V lost 1 base and J lost 0, with 3 bases in between. Looked up from germline, CDR1 is SGHNT and CDR2 is YENEEA. CDR3 length equals 13 residues. In DNA, the CDR3 is TGTGCCAGCAGCTTAGCCTTGAACACTGAAGCTTTCTTT. It is translated as CASSLALNTEAFF.